This is a list of T cell receptor beta chains from one sample in a study of T-cell memory formation after mild COVID-19. TCRdb ran MiXCR on the 5' RACE reads and lists one entry per CDR3 protein. The sample holds a few hundred thousand distinct CDR3 sequences, 20% to 25% seen once. The sequenced sample was PBMCs or a T cell subset sorted from them (not recorded which). Receptors were obtained from an adult woman who had mild COVID-19 (a few samples of this study predate the infection). Cell type and time point are not known. Both conserved end residues are part of each CDR3. The D gene is left open where the match is weak. The size field is filled for only some rows; it gives once, few, many or a size class.

TRBV2	TRBJ1-4	TRBD1	-	TGTGCCAGCAGTGAAACCTCCGGGACAGTAGAAAAACTGTTTTTT	CASSETSGTVEKLFF
TRBV6-6	TRBJ1-1	-	-	TGTGCCAGCGGTCGGTGGGGGCAAGGGGACATGAACACTGAAGCTTTCTTT	CASGRWGQGDMNTEAFF
TRBV23-1	TRBJ2-7	TRBD2	-	TGCGCCAGCAGTCAATCGCGGCTAGCGGGAGACTCCTACGAGCAGTACTTC	CASSQSRLAGDSYEQYF
TRBV28	TRBJ2-1	TRBD1	many	TGTGCCAGCAGCCCCGGGACAGGGTTTTTCGAGCAGTTCTTC	CASSPGTGFFEQFF
TRBV27	TRBJ2-1	TRBD2	few	TGTGCCAGCAGTTCGTTAGCGGGAGGCTACAATGAGCAGTTCTTC	CASSSLAGGYNEQFF
TRBV12-3/TRBV12-4	TRBJ1-3	-	many	TGTGCCAGCAGACTCCGAGGGGGGACTGGAAACACCATATATTTT	CASRLRGGTGNTIYF
TRBV24-1	TRBJ2-1	-	few	TGTGCCACCAGTGATTTAGCAGGGCGGAATGAGCAGTTCTTC	CATSDLAGRNEQFF
TRBV7-3	TRBJ2-3	-	-	TGTGCCAGCAGCTCGCCCCATGGGACCGGAGATACGCAGTATTTT	CASSSPHGTGDTQYF
TRBV24-1	TRBJ2-1	-	few	TGTGCCACCAGTGATCCCACGGGACCATTAAACAATGAGCAGTTCTTC	CATSDPTGPLNNEQFF
TRBV7-6	TRBJ1-3	-	-	TGTGCCAGCAGCCCGCAGGGCCTAGGTGGAAACACCATATATTTT	CASSPQGLGGNTIYF
TRBV12-3/TRBV12-4	TRBJ1-1	-	-	TGTGCCAGCGGTTTGCCTTTGACGCTTGAGTACACTGAAGCTTTCTTT	CASGLPLTLEYTEAFF
TRBV7-8	TRBJ1-1	TRBD1	few	TGTGCCAGCAGTCCTCCTGGGATGGGACAGGGCACTGAAGCTTTCTTT	CASSPPGMGQGTEAFF
TRBV9	TRBJ1-1	-	few	TGTGCCAGCAGCGCTGGAGTGGGGCCTGAAGCTTTCTTT	CASSAGVGPEAFF
TRBV5-1	TRBJ1-3	-	few	TGCGCCAGCAGCTTATCCCGGGGTGTTGCTGGAAACACCATATATTTT	CASSLSRGVAGNTIYF
TRBV20-1	TRBJ1-1	-	few	TGCAGTGCTAGTCTGTACACTGAAGCTTTCTTT	CSASLYTEAFF
TRBV20-1	TRBJ2-3	-	many	TGCAGTGCCCTACAAGGCGGGCGCACAGATACGCAGTATTTT	CSALQGGRTDTQYF
TRBV19	TRBJ1-5	-	-	TGTGCCAGTAGGCTAGGGACAACCCAGCCCCAGCATTTT	CASRLGTTQPQHF
TRBV9	TRBJ2-1	TRBD2	-	TGTGCCAGCAGCGTCGGAGCGGGAGGCTACAATGAGCAGTTCTTC	CASSVGAGGYNEQFF
TRBV11-2	TRBJ2-1	TRBD2	few	TGTGCCAGCAGGTCGATAGCGGGAGTCCACAATGAGCAGTTCTTC	CASRSIAGVHNEQFF
TRBV5-5	TRBJ1-5	-	few	TGTGCCAGCAGCTTGGACGGTACGAACTATCAGCCCCAGCATTTT	CASSLDGTNYQPQHF
TRBV29-1	TRBJ2-5	-	-	TGCAGCGTTGATTTCTGGGGAGCAGAGACCCAGTACTTC	CSVDFWGAETQYF
TRBV18	TRBJ1-1	-	few	TGTGCCAGCTCACCCCGGGAAGCTGAAGCTTTCTTT	CASSPREAEAFF
TRBV5-4	TRBJ1-1	-	few	TGTGCCAGCAGCTCCCCACCGAACACTGAAGCTTTCTTT	CASSSPPNTEAFF
TRBV18	TRBJ1-5	-	few	TGTGCCAGCTCACCTCCGGGACTGACACTAAATCAGCCCCAGCATTTT	CASSPPGLTLNQPQHF
TRBV5-1	TRBJ2-3	-	-	TGCGCCAGCAGCTTGGCGGGGGATCTAACTACGCAGTATTTT	CASSLAGDLTTQYF
TRBV7-9	TRBJ1-1	-	-	TGTGCCAGCAGCTTAATGCAGGGGAACACTGAAGCTTTCTTT	CASSLMQGNTEAFF
TRBV12-3/TRBV12-4	TRBJ2-1	-	few	TGTGCCAGCAGTATTGGGACCCACAATGAGCAGTTCTTC	CASSIGTHNEQFF
TRBV4-1	TRBJ1-1	TRBD1	-	TGCGCCAGCAGCCACGACGCCGGGACAGCCACTGAAGCTTTCTTT	CASSHDAGTATEAFF
TRBV3-1	TRBJ2-1	-	-	TGTGCCAGCAGCCAAGAGGGCCCTTTGACCGGCTACAATGAGCAGTTCTTC	CASSQEGPLTGYNEQFF
TRBV20-1	TRBJ2-1	-	few	TGCAGTGCGGAACGGGACGGCCTGAAGTTCTTC	CSAERDGLKFF
TRBV6-2/TRBV6-3	TRBJ2-7	TRBD1	-	TGTGCCAGCAGTTACGGTGGGACAGGGCGGACGTACGAGCAGTACTTC	CASSYGGTGRTYEQYF
TRBV12-3/TRBV12-4	TRBJ1-2	-	-	TGTGCCAGCAGCCGACAGGAATTCAACTATGGCTACACCTTC	CASSRQEFNYGYTF
TRBV5-1	TRBJ1-6	-	few	TGCGCCAGCAGCTCCCGACAGGTCGAGAATTCACCCCTCCACTTT	CASSSRQVENSPLHF
TRBV6-1	TRBJ2-2	-	-	TGTGCCAGCAGTGGGCCCTGGGACACCGGGGAGCTGTTTTTT	CASSGPWDTGELFF
TRBV20-1	TRBJ2-5	-	-	TGCAGTGCTAGAGATCTCTTGGGGGGGCCAGAGACCCAGTACTTC	CSARDLLGGPETQYF
TRBV6-2/TRBV6-3	TRBJ2-7	TRBD1	-	TGTGCCAGCACAGGAGGACAGGGGCCCTACGAGCAGTACTTC	CASTGGQGPYEQYF
TRBV12-3/TRBV12-4	TRBJ2-7	-	few	TGTGCCAGCAGTTTAGTCCAGGGTCCCACCTACGAGCAGTACTTC	CASSLVQGPTYEQYF
TRBV5-1	TRBJ2-5	-	few	TGCGCCAGCAGCTTGGGAGGGGACGGAGAAGAGACCCAGTACTTC	CASSLGGDGEETQYF
TRBV4-1	TRBJ1-5	-	-	TGCGCCAGCAGCCAAGTTGCGACGGGGAATCAGCCCCAGCATTTT	CASSQVATGNQPQHF
TRBV14	TRBJ2-7	-	few	TGTGCCAGCAGCAACCGGCATCTCCACGAGCAGTACTTC	CASSNRHLHEQYF
TRBV20-1	TRBJ2-7	TRBD2	-	TGCAGTGCGTCCGGGACTAGCGGCTACTCCTACGAGCAGTACTTC	CSASGTSGYSYEQYF
TRBV29-1	TRBJ1-1	-	-	TGCAGCGTTGAAGTACGGGCCAGGGACACTGAAGCTTTCTTT	CSVEVRARDTEAFF
TRBV29-1	TRBJ1-2	TRBD1	-	TGCAGCGCCGGACAGGGCTCGGGCTATGGCTACACCTTC	CSAGQGSGYGYTF
TRBV24-1	TRBJ2-1	TRBD1	-	TGTGCCACCAGTGACGTGACAGGGTCTTACAATGAGCAGTTCTTC	CATSDVTGSYNEQFF
TRBV24-1	TRBJ2-3	-	-	TGTGCCACCGGGGGTAATCTGGCAGATACGCAGTATTTT	CATGGNLADTQYF
TRBV7-9	TRBJ2-7	TRBD1	-	TGTGCCAGCAGCTGGACAGGGCCCCTGGGCGAGCAGTACTTC	CASSWTGPLGEQYF
TRBV20-1	TRBJ2-1	TRBD2	-	TGCAGTGCTAGACCTCTAGCGGTCTACAATGAGCAGTTCTTC	CSARPLAVYNEQFF
TRBV6-5	TRBJ2-7	TRBD1	few	TGTGCCAGCAGTTACTCACCGGGACAGGGATCCTACGAGCAGTACTTC	CASSYSPGQGSYEQYF
TRBV5-5	TRBJ1-1	TRBD1	-	TGTGCCAGCAAGACCTGGACAGGGATAAACACTGAAGCTTTCTTT	CASKTWTGINTEAFF
TRBV7-9	TRBJ1-2	-	-	TGTGCCAGCAGCCCGGACTACGACTCCAACTATGGCTACACCTTC	CASSPDYDSNYGYTF
TRBV7-2	TRBJ2-1	-	few	TGTGCCAGCAGCTTGCCCGTGAACTCTAGGCAGTTCTTC	CASSLPVNSRQFF
TRBV20-1	TRBJ2-1	TRBD2	few	TGCAGTGCTAGAGGACTAGCGGGGGCCAGGTCCTACAATGAGCAGTTCTTC	CSARGLAGARSYNEQFF
TRBV12-3/TRBV12-4	TRBJ2-7	-	-	TGTGCCAGCAGTTTTAGCGAGCCCTACGAGCAGTACTTC	CASSFSEPYEQYF